This entry concerns a single T cell receptor beta chain. Its specificity is not known. TCRdb's copy holds only in-frame clones and misses some; the assay was immunoSEQ multiplex PCR. The table has approximately 83,000 clones, around four fifths seen once; the top ten hold about 8.4%. Time point of the sample: peripheral blood 6 weeks after treatment start. These data come from a study of PD-L1 blockade in urothelial cancer. Study information: Atezolizumab therapy began for patients in the mid-2010s, dosed at 1,200 mg intravenously every 3 weeks.

V lost 3 bases and J lost 0, with 6 bases in between. The CDR3 covers 15 residues. Germline CDR1 SNHLY, CDR2 FYNNEI. Overall study findings and caveats: Durable benefit was linked to greater 3-week expansion of tumor-associated blood clones.

Sequenced material: PBMCs, taken around atezolizumab (anti-PD-L1) treatment. The sequence was collected from a man between 65 and 85 years old with urothelial cancer. The chain links TRBV2 to TRBJ1-6; the D is unclear. CDR3 loop: CASSEESSYNSPLHF. CDR3 bases: TGTGCCAGCAGTGAGGAGAGCTCCTATAATTCACCCCTCCACTTT.